Listed below are T cell receptor beta chains from one sample, sequenced in a study of neoadjuvant anti-PD-1 for oral cavity cancer. Method: immunoSEQ multiplex PCR; TCRdb's copy keeps in-frame clones and lacks some. This sample carries around 7,000 clones, 48% of them seen once, and the ten largest clones take 11%. The specimen comprised tumor tissue, sampled before nivolumab (anti-PD-1) treatment. The source is a person between 35 and 79 years old with oral cavity squamous cell carcinoma. The CDR3 runs from the conserved cysteine through the conserved F or W. D genes are given only for firm matches.

CDR3: CASALQVYEQYF
J: TRBJ2-7
D: NA
V: TRBV6-1

CDR3: CASSIYGINTEAFF
J: TRBJ1-1
D: NA
V: TRBV19

CDR3: CASSPQRDTDTQYF
J: TRBJ2-3
D: TRBD2
V: TRBV28

CDR3: CASSTGQGSDEQYF
J: TRBJ2-7
D: TRBD1
V: TRBV5-1

CDR3: CASSLGGGPSNEQFF
J: TRBJ2-1
D: NA
V: TRBV5-4

CDR3: CASSSRGGQGWHEQYF
J: TRBJ2-7
D: TRBD1
V: TRBV5-1

CDR3: CASREETGAKNIQYF
J: TRBJ2-4
D: TRBD1
V: TRBV2

CDR3: CASSLTGGNTEAFF
J: TRBJ1-1
D: TRBD1
V: TRBV6-5

CDR3: CASSLYGSGELFF
J: TRBJ2-2
D: NA
V: TRBV28

CDR3: CASSSRPTVEAFF
J: TRBJ1-1
D: NA
V: TRBV6-5

CDR3: CASKRTGPLYEQYF
J: TRBJ2-7
D: TRBD1
V: TRBV2

CDR3: CASSLGRGQETQYF
J: TRBJ2-5
D: NA
V: TRBV7-8

CDR3: CASSGMTNSDQPQHF
J: TRBJ1-5
D: NA
V: TRBV6-1

CDR3: CASSSGPGNTIYF
J: TRBJ1-3
D: NA
V: TRBV6-6

CDR3: CASSSLPGQGGEKLFF
J: TRBJ1-4
D: TRBD1
V: TRBV28

CDR3: CASGTSGSQETQYF
J: TRBJ2-5
D: NA
V: TRBV28

CDR3: CAIQGFPGNTIYF
J: TRBJ1-3
D: NA
V: TRBV15

CDR3: CASSDSNLPTDTQYF
J: TRBJ2-3
D: NA
V: TRBV2

CDR3: CASSLEGGWDTGELFF
J: TRBJ2-2
D: TRBD1
V: TRBV5-1

CDR3: CASSARLVTGELFF
J: TRBJ2-2
D: NA
V: TRBV28

CDR3: CASSLGAAEAFF
J: TRBJ1-1
D: NA
V: TRBV5-1

CDR3: CASTTSYEQYF
J: TRBJ2-7
D: NA
V: TRBV28

CDR3: CASSTQGITDTQYF
J: TRBJ2-3
D: NA
V: TRBV6-6

CDR3: CASSEDGWRDEQYF
J: TRBJ2-7
D: NA
V: TRBV10-1

CDR3: CATEYGQGEEQYF
J: TRBJ2-7
D: TRBD1
V: TRBV10-3

CDR3: CASSANQFYEQYF
J: TRBJ2-7
D: NA
V: TRBV7-9

CDR3: CASSTRTGLNTEAFF
J: TRBJ1-1
D: TRBD1
V: TRBV11-2

CDR3: CSAAGLAGDPATQYF
J: TRBJ2-3
D: TRBD2
V: TRBV29-1

CDR3: CASSQIQGTTGELFF
J: TRBJ2-2
D: NA
V: TRBV14

CDR3: CASSLTQGTEAFF
J: TRBJ1-1
D: NA
V: TRBV7-8

CDR3: CASSIGLAGGTGELFF
J: TRBJ2-2
D: TRBD2
V: TRBV5-1

CDR3: CASSKGHDSSYEQYF
J: TRBJ2-7
D: NA
V: TRBV21-1

CDR3: CASQGLHVDEQFF
J: TRBJ2-1
D: NA
V: TRBV2

CDR3: CAWSRKGQGVQIGEKLFF
J: TRBJ1-4
D: TRBD1
V: TRBV30

CDR3: CASSTRTASNQPQHF
J: TRBJ1-5
D: NA
V: TRBV27

CDR3: CASSLNAGGVGNEQYF
J: TRBJ2-7
D: TRBD2
V: TRBV28

CDR3: CASSSSGTTTYNEQFF
J: TRBJ2-1
D: NA
V: TRBV5-1

CDR3: CASSLGTGSETQYF
J: TRBJ2-5
D: NA
V: TRBV7-6

CDR3: CASSGGRGETQYF
J: TRBJ2-5
D: NA
V: TRBV7-3

CDR3: CASSPQTGYTEAFF
J: TRBJ1-1
D: NA
V: TRBV27

CDR3: CASSQDFSWGADTQYF
J: TRBJ2-3
D: NA
V: TRBV14

CDR3: CASSRDRASNNEQFF
J: TRBJ2-1
D: TRBD1
V: TRBV18

CDR3: CAISEGPTQYF
J: TRBJ2-3
D: NA
V: TRBV10-3

CDR3: CASSLEGQTGSPYEQYF
J: TRBJ2-7
D: TRBD1
V: TRBV13

CDR3: CASSLMVGEYEQYF
J: TRBJ2-7
D: NA
V: TRBV7-6

CDR3: CASSSGTSGRALFYNEQFF
J: TRBJ2-1
D: TRBD2
V: TRBV4-2

CDR3: CASSPVGNSREQYF
J: TRBJ2-7
D: NA
V: TRBV7-9

CDR3: CASSASGSGLTDTQYF
J: TRBJ2-3
D: NA
V: TRBV9

CDR3: CASSLEGGPYNEQFF
J: TRBJ2-1
D: NA
V: TRBV5-4

CDR3: CASSPGTGDYEQYF
J: TRBJ2-7
D: TRBD1
V: TRBV18

CDR3: CASNRILNTEAFF
J: TRBJ1-1
D: NA
V: TRBV30

CDR3: CASTQTPLGNTEAFF
J: TRBJ1-1
D: NA
V: TRBV19

CDR3: CASSPAARGGYTF
J: TRBJ1-2
D: NA
V: TRBV18